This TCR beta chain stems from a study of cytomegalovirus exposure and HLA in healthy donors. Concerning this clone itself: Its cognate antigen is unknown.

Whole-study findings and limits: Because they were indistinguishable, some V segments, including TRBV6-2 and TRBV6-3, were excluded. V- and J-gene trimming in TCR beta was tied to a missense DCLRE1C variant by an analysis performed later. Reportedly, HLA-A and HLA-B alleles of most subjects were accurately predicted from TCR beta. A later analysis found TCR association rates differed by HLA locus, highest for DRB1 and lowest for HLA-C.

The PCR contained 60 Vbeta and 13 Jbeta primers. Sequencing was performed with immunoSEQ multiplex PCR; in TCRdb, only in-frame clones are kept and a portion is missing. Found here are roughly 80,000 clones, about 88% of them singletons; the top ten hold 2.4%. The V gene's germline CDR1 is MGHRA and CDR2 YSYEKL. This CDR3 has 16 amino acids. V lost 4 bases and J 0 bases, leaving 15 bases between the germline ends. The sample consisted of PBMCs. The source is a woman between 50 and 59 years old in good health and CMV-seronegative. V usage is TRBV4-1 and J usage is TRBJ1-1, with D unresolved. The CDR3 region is CASSPLKESLNTEAFF. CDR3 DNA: TGCGCCAGCAGCCCCCTCAAGGAGAGCTTGAACACTGAAGCTTTCTTT.